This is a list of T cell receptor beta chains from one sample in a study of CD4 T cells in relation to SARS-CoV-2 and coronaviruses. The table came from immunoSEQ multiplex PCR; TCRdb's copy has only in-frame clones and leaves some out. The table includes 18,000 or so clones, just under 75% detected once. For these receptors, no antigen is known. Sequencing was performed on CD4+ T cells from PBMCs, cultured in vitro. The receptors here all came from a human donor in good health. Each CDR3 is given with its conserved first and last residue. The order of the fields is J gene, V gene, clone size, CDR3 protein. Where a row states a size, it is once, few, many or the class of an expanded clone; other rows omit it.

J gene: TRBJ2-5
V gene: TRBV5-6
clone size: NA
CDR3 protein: CASSRKVTGETQYF

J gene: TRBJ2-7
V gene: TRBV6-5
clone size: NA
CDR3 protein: CASSYRDRAYEQYF

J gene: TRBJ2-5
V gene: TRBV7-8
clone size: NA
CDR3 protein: CASSLVIRGAHQETQYF

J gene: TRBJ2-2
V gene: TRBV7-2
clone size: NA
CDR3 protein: CASSEGGLRNTGELFF

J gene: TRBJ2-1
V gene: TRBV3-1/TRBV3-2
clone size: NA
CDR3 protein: CASRRTVGSYNEQFF

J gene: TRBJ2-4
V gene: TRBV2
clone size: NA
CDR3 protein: CASSEIWVRVKNIQYF

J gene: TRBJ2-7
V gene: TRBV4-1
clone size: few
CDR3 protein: CASSKGGAGGYEQYF

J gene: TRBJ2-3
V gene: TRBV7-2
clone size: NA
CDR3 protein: CASSPGQGYSTDTDTQYF

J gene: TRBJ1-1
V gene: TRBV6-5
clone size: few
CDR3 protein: CASRSGPHTEAFF

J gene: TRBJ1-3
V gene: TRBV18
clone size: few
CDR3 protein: CASSPGVSGNTIYF

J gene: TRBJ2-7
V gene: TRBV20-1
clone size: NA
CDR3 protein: CSAYRDYEQYF

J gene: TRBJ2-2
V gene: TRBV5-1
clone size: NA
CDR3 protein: CASSGTDGNTGELFF

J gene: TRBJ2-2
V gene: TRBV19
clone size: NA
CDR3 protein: CASSIEYRATGELFF

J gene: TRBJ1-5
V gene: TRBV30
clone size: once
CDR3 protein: CAWNLPNQPQHF

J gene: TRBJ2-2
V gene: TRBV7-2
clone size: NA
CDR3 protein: CASSLRGVNTGELFF

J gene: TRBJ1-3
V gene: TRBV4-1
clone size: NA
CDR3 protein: CASSQDGGKGYSGNTIYF

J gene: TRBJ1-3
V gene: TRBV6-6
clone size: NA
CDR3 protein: CASRGTGSGNTIYF

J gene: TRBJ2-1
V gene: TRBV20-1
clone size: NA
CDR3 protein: CSASPTSGGRNEQFF

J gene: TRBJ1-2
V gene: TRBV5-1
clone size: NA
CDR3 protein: CASSRSPENSNYGYTF

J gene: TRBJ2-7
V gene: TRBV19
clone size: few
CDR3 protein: CASSVAGGYEQYF

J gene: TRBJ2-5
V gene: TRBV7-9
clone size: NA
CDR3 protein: CASSYHLAGRETQYF

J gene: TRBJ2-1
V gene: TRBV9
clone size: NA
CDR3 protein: CASSVGLAGASRDEQFF

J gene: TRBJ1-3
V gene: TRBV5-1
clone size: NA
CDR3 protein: CASSFSGQGRNTIYF

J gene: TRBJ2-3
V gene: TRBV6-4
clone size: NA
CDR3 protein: CASSSPGTSGGPRTQYF

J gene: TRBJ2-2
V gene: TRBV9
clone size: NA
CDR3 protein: CASSVEASGSRSGELFF

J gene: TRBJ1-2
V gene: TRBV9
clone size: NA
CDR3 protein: CASSVLGDEGYGYTF

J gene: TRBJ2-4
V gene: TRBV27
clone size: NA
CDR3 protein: CASSFQQGNIQYF

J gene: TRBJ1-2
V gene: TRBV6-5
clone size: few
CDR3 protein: CASSPTGTTGGYTF

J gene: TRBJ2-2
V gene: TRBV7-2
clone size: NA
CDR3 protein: CASSLGGTHTGELFF

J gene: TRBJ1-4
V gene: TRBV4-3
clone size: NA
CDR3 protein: CASSQAPGQGGEKLFF

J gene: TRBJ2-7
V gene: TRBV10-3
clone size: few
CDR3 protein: CAIRDRGPYEQYF

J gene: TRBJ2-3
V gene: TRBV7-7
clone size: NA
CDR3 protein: CASSLGDGLAGEDTQYF

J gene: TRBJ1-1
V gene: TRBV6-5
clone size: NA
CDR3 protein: CASSYSAEITEAFF

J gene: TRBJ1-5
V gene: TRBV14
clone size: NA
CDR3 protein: CASSQEVGGIAGYQPQHF

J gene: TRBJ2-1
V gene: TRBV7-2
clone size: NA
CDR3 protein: CASSLGGLAGGLEQFF

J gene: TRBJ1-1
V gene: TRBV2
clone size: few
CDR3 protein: CASRDRGTEAFF

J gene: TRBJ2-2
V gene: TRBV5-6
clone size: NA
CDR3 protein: CASRVGFGYNTGELFF

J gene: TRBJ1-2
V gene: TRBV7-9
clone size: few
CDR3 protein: CASSLDRGLINYGYTF

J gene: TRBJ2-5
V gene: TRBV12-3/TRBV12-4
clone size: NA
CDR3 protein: CASSRDRQETQYF

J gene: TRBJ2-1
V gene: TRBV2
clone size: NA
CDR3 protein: CASNSGLAGGYEQFF

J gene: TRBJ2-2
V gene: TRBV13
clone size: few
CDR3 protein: CASTNTGELFF

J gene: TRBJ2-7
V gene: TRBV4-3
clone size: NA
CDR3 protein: CASSQMVGTYEQYF

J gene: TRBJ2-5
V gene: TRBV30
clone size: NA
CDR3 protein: CAWSVLGETQYF

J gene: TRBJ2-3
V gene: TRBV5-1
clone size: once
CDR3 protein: CASSRSSGVTDTQYF

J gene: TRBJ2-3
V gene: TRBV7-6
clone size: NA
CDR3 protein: CASSPLPAGGYTQYF

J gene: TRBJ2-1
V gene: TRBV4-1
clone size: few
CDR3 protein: CASSQAWDNYNEQFF

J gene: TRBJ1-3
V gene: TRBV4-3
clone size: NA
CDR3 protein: CASSRQGTGGNTIYF

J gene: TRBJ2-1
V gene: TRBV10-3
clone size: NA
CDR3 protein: CATLDYQNNEQFF

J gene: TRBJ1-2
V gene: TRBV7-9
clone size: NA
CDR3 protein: CASSLPGTGWIYGYTF

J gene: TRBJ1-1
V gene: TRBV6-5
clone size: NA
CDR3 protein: CASSPRDRGLAFF

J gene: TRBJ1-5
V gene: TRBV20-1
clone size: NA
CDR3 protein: CSASIRDHNQPQHF

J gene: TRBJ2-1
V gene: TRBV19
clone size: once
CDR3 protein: CASRGLAGGPGEQFF

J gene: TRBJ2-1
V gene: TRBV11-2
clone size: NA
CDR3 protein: CASSRTSGTYNEQFF

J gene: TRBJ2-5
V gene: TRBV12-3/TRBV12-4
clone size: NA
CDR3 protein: CASSLSSEAQYF

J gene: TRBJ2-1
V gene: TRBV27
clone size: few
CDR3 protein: CASRRGGYNEQFF

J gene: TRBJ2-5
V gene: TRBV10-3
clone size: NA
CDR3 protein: CAIGQNQETQYF

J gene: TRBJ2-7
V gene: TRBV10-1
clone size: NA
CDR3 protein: CASSESGLPGEQYF

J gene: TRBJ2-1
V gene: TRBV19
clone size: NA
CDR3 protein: CASSPLAEGSYNEQFF